These T cell receptor beta chains were read from a single sample in a study of regulatory T cells in long-lasting Graves disease. From the multiplex PCR reads, TCRdb called clonotypes with MiXCR, one entry per CDR3 protein. The sample yields around 500,000 distinct CDR3 sequences, around 12% seen once. These data also formed part of another study, on T cells in Graves' hyperthyroidism and ophthalmopathy.

This material consisted of peripheral blood mononuclear cells (PBMCs), taken at new diagnosis, from a patient treated with antithyroid drugs. These receptors came from a woman aged 25 to 39 with Graves disease. Both conserved end residues are trimmed from each CDR3. Fields, in order: V gene, clone size, CDR3 protein. Size values are once, few and many counts, or a class for expanded clones, and some rows have none.

V gene: TRBV19
clone size: .
CDR3 protein: ASMDASYNEQF

V gene: TRBV3-1
clone size: many
CDR3 protein: ASSDLAGPRQF

V gene: TRBV30
clone size: many
CDR3 protein: AWSATYRGDNYGYT

V gene: TRBV4-3
clone size: .
CDR3 protein: ASSQDSGTLISGNTIY

V gene: TRBV28
clone size: many
CDR3 protein: ASSTLEYYNEQF

V gene: TRBV6-1
clone size: many
CDR3 protein: ASTLRGEWGTEAF

V gene: TRBV20-1
clone size: few
CDR3 protein: SARDRVGLVITEAF

V gene: TRBV7-9
clone size: many
CDR3 protein: ASSLEVRFSGANVLT

V gene: TRBV27
clone size: .
CDR3 protein: ASSRNLGSGDYADTQY

V gene: TRBV7-6
clone size: once
CDR3 protein: ASSPGSGRGTDTQY

V gene: TRBV20-1
clone size: many
CDR3 protein: SARDWGGLQETQY

V gene: TRBV9
clone size: many
CDR3 protein: ASSPIQGGGTQY

V gene: TRBV4-2
clone size: few
CDR3 protein: ASSQGEGAYNEQF

V gene: TRBV4-1
clone size: many
CDR3 protein: ASSPVAASYNEQF

V gene: TRBV20-1
clone size: many
CDR3 protein: SAPGYGYNEQF

V gene: TRBV27
clone size: many
CDR3 protein: ASSFVGVSTEAF

V gene: TRBV7-9
clone size: few
CDR3 protein: ASTGQVGRETQY

V gene: TRBV11-2
clone size: many
CDR3 protein: ASSFPRLAGTPRTGELF

V gene: TRBV5-6
clone size: few
CDR3 protein: ASSLRGGPGELF